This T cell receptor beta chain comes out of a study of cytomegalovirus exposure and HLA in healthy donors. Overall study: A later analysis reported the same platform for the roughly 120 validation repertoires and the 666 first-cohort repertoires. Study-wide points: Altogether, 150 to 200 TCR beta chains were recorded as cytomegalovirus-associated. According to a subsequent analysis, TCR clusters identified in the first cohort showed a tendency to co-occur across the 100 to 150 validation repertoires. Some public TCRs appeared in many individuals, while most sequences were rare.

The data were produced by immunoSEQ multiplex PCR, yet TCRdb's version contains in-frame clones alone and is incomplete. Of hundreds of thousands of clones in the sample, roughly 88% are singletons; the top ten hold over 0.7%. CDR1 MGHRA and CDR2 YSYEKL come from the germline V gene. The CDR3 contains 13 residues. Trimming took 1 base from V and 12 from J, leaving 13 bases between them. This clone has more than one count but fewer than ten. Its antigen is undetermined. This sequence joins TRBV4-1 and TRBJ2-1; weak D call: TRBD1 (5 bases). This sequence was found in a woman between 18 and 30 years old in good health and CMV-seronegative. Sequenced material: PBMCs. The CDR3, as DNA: TGCGCCAGCAGCCAAGGCCAAGGGGATGTGCAGTTCTTC. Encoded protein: CASSQGQGDVQFF.